The 7 T cell receptor beta chains listed next were all sequenced from one sample in a study of cytomegalovirus exposure and HLA in healthy donors. Amplification used 60 Vbeta primers and 13 Jbeta primers. The protocol was immunoSEQ multiplex PCR, while the TCRdb copy is restricted to in-frame clones and leaves out a portion. The profile shows 150,000 to 200,000 clones, over 60% of them singletons. Sequences were obtained from PBMCs. The receptor source for this set is a middle-aged man in good health and CMV-seropositive.

CDR3: CSVLTTGFYGYTF. In nucleotides, the CDR3 is TGCAGCGTTCTAACTACAGGGTTCTATGGCTACACCTTC. The chain links TRBV29-1 to TRBJ1-2, with D possibly TRBD1 on 6 matching bases. The CDR3 is 13 amino acids. Germline V lookup: CDR1 SQVTM, CDR2 ANQGSEA. V lost 5 bases, J lost 4 bases, and 14 bases lay in between.

The genes are TRBV2 and TRBJ1-4; 7 positions match TRBD1. Germline loops: CDR1 SNHLY, CDR2 FYNNEI. The length of the CDR3 is 14 residues. V lost 5 bases, J lost 8 bases, and 8 bases stayed unmatched. In nucleotides, the CDR3 is TGTGCCAGCAGTCTACAGGGGATCAGGGAAAAACTGTTTTTT. Translating gives CASSLQGIREKLFF.

The genes are TRBV21-1 and TRBJ2-2; whether TRBD1, the table's D call, matches the DNA was not checked. TRBV21-1 is a pseudogene. This CDR3 region has 16 residues. CDR3 DNA: TGTGCCAGCAGCATAAACAGGGGGCGCGACACCGGGGAGCTGTTTTTT. Its protein is CASSINRGRDTGELFF.

The CDR3 spells CASSLQGAGVNTEAFF. As DNA, the CDR3 is TGCGCCAGCAGCCTGCAGGGGGCGGGAGTGAACACTGAAGCTTTCTTT. The chain employs TRBV5-1 and TRBJ1-1; 8 bases map to TRBD1. Germline V CDR1 and CDR2: SGHRS, YFSETQ. The CDR3 length is 16 residues. V gave up 4 bases and J gave up 0 bases; unmatched junction bases: 8.

This chain uses TRBV2 with TRBJ2-6; D possibly corresponds to TRBD1 (5 bases). CDR1 and CDR2 from the germline V gene are SNHLY and FYNNEI. The CDR3 runs 13 residues. V was clipped by 9 bases and J by 1 base, with 7 bases between them. CDR3 DNA: TGTGCCAGAGACAGTTCTGGGGCCAACGTCCTGACTTTC. This encodes CARDSSGANVLTF.

The V call is TRBV19, the J call TRBJ2-1; 7 nucleotides match TRBD2. In germline, CDR1 is LNHDA, CDR2 SQIVND (reference sequence). V was clipped by 7 bases and J by 0 bases; unmatched bases: 9. The CDR3 is 16 amino acids. For the CDR3, the DNA is TGTGCCAGTATGGCGACTAGCCATAGCTCCTACAATGAGCAGTTCTTC. The encoded protein is CASMATSHSSYNEQFF.

The chain recombines TRBV5-4 with TRBJ2-5; TRBD2 agrees at 13 bases. Germline loops: CDR1 SGHNT, CDR2 YYREEE (reference sequence). This CDR3 is 16 amino acids long. V shed 7 bases, J shed 5 bases, and the junction held 11 bases outside the gene matches. CDR3 loop: CASGPGLAGNQETQYF. Here the CDR3 DNA reads TGTGCCAGCGGACCGGGACTAGCGGGAAATCAGGAGACCCAGTACTTC.